This entry describes one T cell receptor beta chain. Its cognate antigen is unknown. Between the trimmed V and J ends, which lost 5 bases and 8 bases, there was a span of 13 bases. The CDR3 covers 13 residues. Per germline, CDR1 KGHSH and CDR2 LQKENI. A J-beta primer mix and a sample-barcoded 5' primer were used in a second PCR of roughly 6 to 11 cycles. MiXCR, applied by TCRdb to the 5' RACE reads, yields one record per CDR3 protein. Seen here are approximately 800,000 distinct CDR3 sequences, 55% to 70% observed once, and the top ten hold roughly 22%. The data stem from a study of blood T cells in healthy people across ages. Findings and caveats of the study: It was held that the diversity estimates obtained from one million T cells were underestimates. Compared with aged donors, long-lived donors showed fewer expanded clones, suggesting selection.

The sequence was collected from a man between 25 and 39 years old in good health. Sequenced sample: blood. The genes are TRBV18 and TRBJ2-1; maybe TRBD1 (6 bases). The CDR3 DNA reads as TGTGCCAGCTCATCAACAGGGTCCCATGAGCAGTTCTTC. Translation gives CASSSTGSHEQFF.